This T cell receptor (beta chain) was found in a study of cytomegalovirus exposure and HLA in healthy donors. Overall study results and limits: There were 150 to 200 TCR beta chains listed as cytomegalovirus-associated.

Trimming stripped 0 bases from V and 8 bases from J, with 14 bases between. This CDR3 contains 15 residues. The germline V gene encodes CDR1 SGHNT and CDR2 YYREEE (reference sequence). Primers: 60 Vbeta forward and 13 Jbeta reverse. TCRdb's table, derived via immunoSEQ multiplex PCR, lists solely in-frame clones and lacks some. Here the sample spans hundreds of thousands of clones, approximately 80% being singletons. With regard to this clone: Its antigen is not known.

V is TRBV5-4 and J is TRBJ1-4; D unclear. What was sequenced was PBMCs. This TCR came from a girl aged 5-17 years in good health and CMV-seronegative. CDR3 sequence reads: CASSLGAESWEKLFF. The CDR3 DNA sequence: TGTGCCAGCAGCTTGGGAGCGGAATCTTGGGAAAAACTGTTTTTT. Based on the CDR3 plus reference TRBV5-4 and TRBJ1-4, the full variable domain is ETGVTQSPTHLIKTRGQQVTLRCSSQSGHNTVSWYQQALGQGPQFIFQYYREEENGRGNFPPRFSGLQFPNYSSELNVNALELDDSALYLCASSLGAESWEKLFFGSGTQLSVL.